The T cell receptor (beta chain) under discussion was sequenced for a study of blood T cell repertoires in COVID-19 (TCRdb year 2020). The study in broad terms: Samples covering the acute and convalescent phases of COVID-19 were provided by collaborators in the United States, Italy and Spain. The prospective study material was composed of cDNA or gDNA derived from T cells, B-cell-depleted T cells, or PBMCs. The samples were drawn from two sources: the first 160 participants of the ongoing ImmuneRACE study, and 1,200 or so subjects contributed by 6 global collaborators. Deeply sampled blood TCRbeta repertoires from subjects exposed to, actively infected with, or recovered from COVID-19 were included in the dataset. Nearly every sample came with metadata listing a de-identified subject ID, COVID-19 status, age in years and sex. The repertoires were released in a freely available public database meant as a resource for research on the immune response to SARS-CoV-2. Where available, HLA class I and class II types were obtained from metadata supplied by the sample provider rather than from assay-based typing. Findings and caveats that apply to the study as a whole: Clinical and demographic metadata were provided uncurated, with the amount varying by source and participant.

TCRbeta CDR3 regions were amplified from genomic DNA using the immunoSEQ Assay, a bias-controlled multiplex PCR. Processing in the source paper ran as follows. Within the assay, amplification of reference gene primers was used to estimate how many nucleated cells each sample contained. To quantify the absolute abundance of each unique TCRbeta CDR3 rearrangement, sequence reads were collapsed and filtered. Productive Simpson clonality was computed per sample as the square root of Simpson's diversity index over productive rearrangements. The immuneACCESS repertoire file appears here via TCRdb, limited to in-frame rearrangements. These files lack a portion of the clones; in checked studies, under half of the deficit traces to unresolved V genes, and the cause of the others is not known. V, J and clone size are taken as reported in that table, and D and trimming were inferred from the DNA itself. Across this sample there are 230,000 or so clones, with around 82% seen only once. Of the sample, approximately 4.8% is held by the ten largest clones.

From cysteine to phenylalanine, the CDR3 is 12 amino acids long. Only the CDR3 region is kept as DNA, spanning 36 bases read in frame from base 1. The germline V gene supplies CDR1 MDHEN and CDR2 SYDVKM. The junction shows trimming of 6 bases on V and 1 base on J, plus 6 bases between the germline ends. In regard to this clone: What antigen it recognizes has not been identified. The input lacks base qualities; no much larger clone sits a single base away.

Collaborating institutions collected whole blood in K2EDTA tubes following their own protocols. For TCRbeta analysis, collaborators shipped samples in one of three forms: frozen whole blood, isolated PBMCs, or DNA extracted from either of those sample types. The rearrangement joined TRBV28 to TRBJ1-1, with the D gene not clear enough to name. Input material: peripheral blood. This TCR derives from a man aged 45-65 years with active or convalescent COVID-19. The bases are TGTGCCAGCAGGCGGCCGAACACTGAAGCTTTCTTT. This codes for CASRRPNTEAFF.